The entry below gives a single T cell receptor beta chain sequence along with its context. Its target is unknown. The data originate from a study of identical twins. The cDNA had a unique molecular identifier and a template-switch universal primer site. Using its own MiXCR run on the 5' RACE reads, TCRdb lists one record per CDR3 protein. The repertoire holds around 370,000 distinct CDR3 sequences, with around 9.7% as singletons. Trimming shortened V by 0 bases and J by 1 base, and 15 bases separated the two germline ends. The CDR3 consists of 17 residues. Germline CDR1 and CDR2: LNHNV and YYDKDF (reference sequence). Each donor was a healthy Caucasian. Study results and limitations: Invariant populations such as MAIT and iNKT cells could partly muddle zero-insertion analyses. Donors were not followed over many years; analysis was cross-sectional.

The chain combines TRBV15 with TRBJ2-5; D possibly corresponds to TRBD2 (6 bases). The sample consisted of naive T cells sorted from blood. This receptor was identified in a woman in her 50s in good health. The CDR3 here is CATSRDHLGSGQETQYF. Written as DNA, the CDR3 is TGTGCCACCAGCAGAGATCATTTGGGTAGCGGCCAAGAGACCCAGTACTTC. Full variable domain (rest looked up from reference TRBV15 and TRBJ2-5): DAMVIQNPRYQVTQFGKPVTLSCSQTLNHNVMYWYQQKSSQAPKLLFHYYDKDFNNEADTPDNFQSRRPNTSFCFLDIRSPGLGDTAMYLCATSRDHLGSGQETQYFGPGTRLLVL.